This T cell receptor (beta chain) was profiled in a study of HIV-infected children after antiretroviral therapy interruption. The CDR3 spans 14 residues. V lost 3 bases and J lost 3, with 11 bases in between. In germline, CDR1 is MDHEN, CDR2 SYDVKM. This clonotype was detected many times. Unique molecular identifiers were included in an RNA-based 3' RACE TCR library. TCRdb ran MiXCR on the 3' RACE reads and lists one entry per CDR3 protein. The sample lists nearly 15,000 distinct CDR3 sequences, about 3.6% occurring once. Treatment here: PENTA 11 planned treatment interruption arm or continuous ART arm.

Sequenced material: CD45RO+ CD8+ T cells from PBMCs, pooled from several time points, taken from a donor given antiretroviral therapy, either interrupted or continuous. Stated subset: memory CD8+ CD45RO+ CD45RA- T cells. The gene calls are TRBV28 and TRBJ1-1, with a possible D match to TRBD1 (6 bases). The source is a pool of human donors with HIV. CDR3 protein: CASSLREGDTEAFF. DNA for the CDR3: TGTGCCAGCAGTTTGCGGGAGGGGGACACTGAAGCTTTCTTT.